One and the same sample provided the 21 T cell receptor beta chains below, sequenced in a study of CD8+ T cells in alopecia areata. Treatment: oral pan-JAK inhibitor, 5-10 mg twice daily. cDNA serving as the sequencing template came from extracted, reverse transcribed RNA. TCRdb's table, derived via immunoSEQ multiplex PCR, lists solely in-frame clones and lacks some. Among 250,000 to 350,000 clones listed, about 60% were seen once. The material was CD4+ T cells sorted from blood, obtained around week 53, from a patient treated with tofacitinib. These receptor sequences come from a human donor with alopecia areata.

The CDR3 DNA follows: TGTGCCAGCAGCTTAGCGGATAGCGGGGGCACCGGGGAGCTGTTTTTT. Its protein is CASSLADSGGTGELFF. J is TRBJ2-2 and V is TRBV7-2; 9 bases match TRBD2. Germline V gene sequence: CDR1 SGHTA, CDR2 FQGNSA. Trimming at V came to 0 bases and at J to 4 bases, leaving 3 bases not matched to a gene. This CDR3 has 16 residues.

Only a few counts were recorded for this clone. J is TRBJ2-5 and V is TRBV29-1; 7 bases fit TRBD2. V lost 3 bases to trimming and J lost 4 bases; unmatched junction nucleotides: 2. CDR1 and CDR2 from the germline V gene are SQVTM and ANQGSEA. The CDR3 totals 12 residues. DNA of the CDR3: TGCAGCGTTGATCAGCGGGGAGAGACCCAGTACTTC. Its protein is CSVDQRGETQYF.

The CDR3 spells CAWSERWGETQYF. The CDR3, as DNA: TGTGCCTGGAGTGAGAGATGGGGAGAGACCCAGTACTTC. This chain connects TRBV30 to TRBJ2-5; unclear D gene. The ends were cut back, 1 base at V and 4 bases at J, with 10 bases in the middle. Germline CDR1 reads GTSNPN; CDR2 reads SVGIG (reference sequence). The CDR3 spans 13 residues.

The chain couples TRBV5-1 to TRBJ2-5; perhaps D is TRBD1 or TRBD2 (5 bases each). CDR3 length: 14 amino acids. Germline lookup yields CDR1 SGHRS and CDR2 YFSETQ. Trimming stripped 5 bases from V and 4 bases from J, with 15 bases between. The chain's CDR3 is CASRPGERGETQYF. The CDR3 bases are TGCGCCAGCAGACCAGGAGAGAGGGGAGAGACCCAGTACTTC.

This clone was recorded a few times. The chain employs TRBV6-6 and TRBJ1-4; D may be TRBD1 (5 bases). The CDR3 covers 15 residues. CDR1 MNHNY and CDR2 SVGAGI come from the germline V gene (reference sequence). V shed 2 bases and J shed 5 bases, with 12 bases lying between them. Here the CDR3 DNA reads TGTGCCAGCAGTTACCCGACAAGGGACAATGAAAAACTGTTTTTT. Protein: CASSYPTRDNEKLFF.

This clone appeared a few times. This chain uses TRBV7-2 with TRBJ1-6; D is unclear. Germline V gene data show CDR1 as SGHTA and CDR2 as FQGNSA. V shed 4 bases and J shed 7 bases, with 8 bases lying between them. The CDR3 contains 13 residues. Written as DNA, the CDR3 is TGTGCCAGCAGCTCCGACCCGAATTCACCCCTCCACTTT. Amino acid sequence: CASSSDPNSPLHF.

This chain links TRBV25-1 with TRBJ2-7, with D tentatively TRBD2 (5 bases). Trimming pared 2 bases from V and 3 bases from J, leaving 8 bases between. Germline V gene sequence: CDR1 MGHDK, CDR2 SYGVNS. The CDR3 runs 13 residues. The CDR3 DNA follows: TGTGCCAGCAGTGAACCGGGGAGCTACGAGCAGTACTTC. Translating gives CASSEPGSYEQYF.

The rearrangement uses TRBV9 and TRBJ2-1, with 7 bases identical to TRBD2. The length of the CDR3 is 15 residues. V shed 0 bases and J 6 bases; nucleotides not matched to a gene: 6. Germline V gene sequence: CDR1 SGDLS, CDR2 YYNGEE. The CDR3 protein is CASSVVSGALNEQFF. DNA of the CDR3: TGTGCCAGCAGCGTAGTCAGCGGGGCTCTCAATGAGCAGTTCTTC. Combining the CDR3 with reference TRBV9 and TRBJ2-1 gives the whole variable domain DSGVTQTPKHLITATGQRVTLRCSPRSGDLSVYWYQQSLDQGLQFLIQYYNGEERAKGNILERFSAQQFPDLHSELNLSSLELGDSALYFCASSVVSGALNEQFFGPGTRLTVL.

J is TRBJ1-2 and V is TRBV7-3; no clear D. This CDR3 comprises 15 residues. With 5 bases removed from V and 4 bases from J, the gap between germline ends came to 17 bases. Germline V lookup: CDR1 SGHTA, CDR2 FQGTGA. The CDR3 here is CASSPSGLGFYGYTF. CDR3 DNA: TGTGCCAGCAGCCCGTCCGGGCTGGGGTTCTATGGCTACACCTTC.

The CDR3 DNA is TGCAGCGCGCGGGACACCTTATACGAGCAGTACTTC. Translating it yields CSARDTLYEQYF. The chain employs TRBV29-1 and TRBJ2-7; D tentatively reads TRBD1 or TRBD2 (6 bases each). V shed 7 bases and J shed 4 bases, with 14 bases lying between them. Germline CDR1 SQVTM, CDR2 ANQGSEA. This CDR3 spans 12 amino acids.

In this sample, this clone turned up a few times. The CDR3 DNA sequence: TGTGCCAGTAGTCCGTCGACAGTAAACTACGAGCAGTACTTC. Translation: CASSPSTVNYEQYF. This chain joins TRBV19 and TRBJ2-7; a possible D gene is TRBD1 (5 bases). Germline CDR1 is LNHDA and CDR2 is SQIVND (reference sequence). The CDR3 covers 14 residues. V was clipped by 5 bases and J by 3 bases, with 14 bases between them. Variable domain in full (rest from reference TRBV19 and TRBJ2-7): DGGITQSPKYLFRKEGQNVTLSCEQNLNHDAMYWYRQDPGQGLRLIYYSQIVNDFQKGDIAEGYSVSREKKESFPLTVTSAQKNPTAFYLCASSPSTVNYEQYFGPGTRLTVT.

The chain carries TRBV7-9 and TRBJ2-1, with D unresolved. In germline, CDR1 is SEHNR, CDR2 FQNEAQ (reference sequence). The V end was cut by 0 bases, the J end by 5 bases, with 5 bases between. The CDR3 extends over 13 amino acids. In nucleotides, the CDR3 is TGTGCCAGCAGCTTAGCGGGTAACAATGAGCAGTTCTTC. Its protein product is CASSLAGNNEQFF.

The chain joins TRBV11-2 to TRBJ2-6; TRBD1 agrees at 8 bases. Germline V gene data show CDR1 as SGHAT and CDR2 as FQNNGV. Unmatched junction bases numbered 10, after V lost 5 bases and J lost 4 bases. The CDR3 has 17 amino acids. The CDR3 reads CASSTGTGPRGANVLTF. DNA of the CDR3: TGTGCCAGCAGCACCGGGACAGGTCCCAGGGGGGCCAACGTCCTGACTTTC.

V and J are TRBV19 and TRBJ2-3, with unresolved D. The germline V and J ends were trimmed by 6 bases and 0 bases, with 7 bases remaining between them. The CDR3 is made up of 13 amino acids. Germline loops: CDR1 LNHDA, CDR2 SQIVND (reference sequence). The CDR3 region has the DNA TGTGCCAGTAGCTTGTCTAGCACAGATACGCAGTATTTT. It translates to CASSLSSTDTQYF.

This rearrangement joins TRBV30 to TRBJ1-2; D unclear. Trimming stripped 0 bases from V and 0 bases from J, with 11 bases between. This CDR3 comprises 15 residues. Germline V lookup: CDR1 GTSNPN, CDR2 SVGIG (reference sequence). The DNA of the CDR3 is TGTGCCTGGAGTGTAATTATGCGGGCTAACTATGGCTACACCTTC. This sequence encodes CAWSVIMRANYGYTF.

V gene TRBV7-9 combines with J gene TRBJ2-3; 7 nucleotides agree with TRBD2. The CDR3 loop spans 15 amino acids. Losses at the gene ends were 3 bases for V and 5 bases for J; bases not matched to a gene: 8. CDR1 SEHNR and CDR2 FQNEAQ come from the germline V gene (reference sequence). CDR3 amino acids: CASSFRLASIDTQYF. The DNA for the CDR3 is TGTGCCAGCAGCTTTCGACTAGCATCTATAGATACGCAGTATTTT.

This chain uses TRBV14 with TRBJ2-3; 10 bases match TRBD1. Germline V lookup: CDR1 SGHDN, CDR2 FVKESK. The trim removed 0 bases at V and 4 bases at J, leaving 4 bases unmatched. The CDR3 covers 16 residues. The CDR3 DNA follows: TGTGCCAGCAGCCAAGATTGGGACAGGGGACCAGATACGCAGTATTTT. Translated, it gives CASSQDWDRGPDTQYF.

The V gene is TRBV11-2, the J gene TRBJ2-7; TRBD1 is a possible D gene (6 bases). V was trimmed by 5 bases and J by 1 base, leaving 12 bases between them. The CDR3 totals 14 residues. The germline V gene encodes CDR1 SGHAT and CDR2 FQNNGV. This CDR3 is CASSPRGTSYEQYF. In DNA, the CDR3 is TGTGCCAGCAGCCCGAGGGGGACATCCTACGAGCAGTACTTC.

The V call is TRBV6-1, the J call TRBJ1-2; D unresolved. V was pared by 7 bases and J by 8 bases, with 14 bases between. Germline CDR1 MNHNS, CDR2 SASEGT. The CDR3 contains 12 residues. The CDR3 bases are TGTGCCAGCATCAAGTCGGCTGAAGGCTACACCTTC. It specifies CASIKSAEGYTF.

This clone appeared a few times. The V call is TRBV11-2, the J call TRBJ2-6; D is unresolved. The ends were cut back, 2 bases at V and 0 bases at J, with 5 bases in the middle. CDR1 SGHAT and CDR2 FQNNGV come from the germline V gene. This CDR3 region has 15 residues. This CDR3 is CASSLSDSGANVLTF. In DNA, the CDR3 is TGTGCCAGCAGCTTATCCGACTCTGGGGCCAACGTCCTGACTTTC.

The rearrangement links TRBV7-2 to TRBJ2-5, with unresolved D. The CDR3 is 15 amino acids. Germline V gene lookup returns CDR1 SGHTA and CDR2 FQGNSA. V was pared by 0 bases and J by 0 bases, with 8 bases between. CDR3 nucleotides: TGTGCCAGCAGCTTAGCGGCAGTCTACCAAGAGACCCAGTACTTC. This codes for CASSLAAVYQETQYF.